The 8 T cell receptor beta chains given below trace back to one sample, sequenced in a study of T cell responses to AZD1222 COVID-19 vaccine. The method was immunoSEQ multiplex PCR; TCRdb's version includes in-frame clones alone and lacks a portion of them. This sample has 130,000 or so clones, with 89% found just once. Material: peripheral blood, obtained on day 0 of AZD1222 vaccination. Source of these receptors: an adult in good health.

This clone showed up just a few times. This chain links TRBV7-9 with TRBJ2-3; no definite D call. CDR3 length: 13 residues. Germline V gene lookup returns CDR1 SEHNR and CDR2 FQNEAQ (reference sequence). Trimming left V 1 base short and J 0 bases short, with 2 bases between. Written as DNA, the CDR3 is TGTGCCAGCAGCTTAGGAAGCACAGATACGCAGTATTTT. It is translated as CASSLGSTDTQYF. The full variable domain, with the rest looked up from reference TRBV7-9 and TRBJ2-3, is DTGVSQNPRHKITKRGQNVTFRCDPISEHNRLYWYRQTLGQGPEFLTYFQNEAQLEKSRLLSDRFSAERPKGSFSTLEIQRTEQGDSAMYLCASSLGSTDTQYFGPGTRLTVL.

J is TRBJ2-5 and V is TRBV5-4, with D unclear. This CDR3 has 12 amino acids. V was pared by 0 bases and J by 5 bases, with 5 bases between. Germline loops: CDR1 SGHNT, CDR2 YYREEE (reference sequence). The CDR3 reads CASSLGLETQYF. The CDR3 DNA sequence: TGTGCCAGCAGCTTGGGGTTGGAGACCCAGTACTTC.

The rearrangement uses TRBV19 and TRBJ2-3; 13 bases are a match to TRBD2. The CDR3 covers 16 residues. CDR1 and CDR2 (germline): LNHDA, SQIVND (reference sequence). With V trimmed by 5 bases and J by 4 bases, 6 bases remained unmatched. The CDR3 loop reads CASSPHGTSGADTQYF. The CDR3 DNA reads TGTGCCAGTAGTCCTCACGGGACTAGCGGGGCAGATACGCAGTATTTT.

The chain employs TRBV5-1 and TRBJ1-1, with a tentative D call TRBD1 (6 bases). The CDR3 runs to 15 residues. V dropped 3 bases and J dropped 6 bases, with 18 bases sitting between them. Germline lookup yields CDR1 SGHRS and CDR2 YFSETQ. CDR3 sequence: CASSSLNRGVSEAFF. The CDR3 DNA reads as TGCGCCAGCAGCTCACTTAATAGGGGGGTATCTGAAGCTTTCTTT.

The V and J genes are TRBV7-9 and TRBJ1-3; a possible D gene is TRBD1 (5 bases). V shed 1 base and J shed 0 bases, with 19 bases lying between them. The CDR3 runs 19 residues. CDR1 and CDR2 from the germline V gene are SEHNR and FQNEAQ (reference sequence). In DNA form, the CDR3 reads TGTGCCAGCAGCTTAGGCACATCCAGACAGATGCTCTCTGGAAACACCATATATTTT. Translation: CASSLGTSRQMLSGNTIYF. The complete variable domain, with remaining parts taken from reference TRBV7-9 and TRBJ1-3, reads DTGVSQNPRHKITKRGQNVTFRCDPISEHNRLYWYRQTLGQGPEFLTYFQNEAQLEKSRLLSDRFSAERPKGSFSTLEIQRTEQGDSAMYLCASSLGTSRQMLSGNTIYFGEGSWLTVV.

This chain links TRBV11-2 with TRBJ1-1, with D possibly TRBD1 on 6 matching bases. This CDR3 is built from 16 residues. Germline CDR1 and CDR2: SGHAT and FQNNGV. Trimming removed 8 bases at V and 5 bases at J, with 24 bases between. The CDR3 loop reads CASSRTSQGMWTEAFF. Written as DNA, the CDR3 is TGTGCCAGCTCTCGAACCTCCCAGGGGATGTGGACTGAAGCTTTCTTT.

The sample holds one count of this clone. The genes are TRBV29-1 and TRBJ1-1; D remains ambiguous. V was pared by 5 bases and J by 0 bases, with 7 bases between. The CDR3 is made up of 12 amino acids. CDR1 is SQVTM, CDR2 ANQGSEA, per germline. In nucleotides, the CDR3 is TGCAGCGTTTACACGGTGAACACTGAAGCTTTCTTT. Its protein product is CSVYTVNTEAFF.

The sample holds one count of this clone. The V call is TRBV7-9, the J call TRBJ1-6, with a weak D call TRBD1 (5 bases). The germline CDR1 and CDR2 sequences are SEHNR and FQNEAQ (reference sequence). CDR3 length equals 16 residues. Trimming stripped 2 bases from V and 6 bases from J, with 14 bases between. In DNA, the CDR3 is TGTGCCAGCAGCTTACTAAAGGCAGGGCTTAATTCACCCCTCCACTTT. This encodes CASSLLKAGLNSPLHF. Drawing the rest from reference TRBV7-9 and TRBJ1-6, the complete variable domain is DTGVSQNPRHKITKRGQNVTFRCDPISEHNRLYWYRQTLGQGPEFLTYFQNEAQLEKSRLLSDRFSAERPKGSFSTLEIQRTEQGDSAMYLCASSLLKAGLNSPLHFGNGTRLTVT.